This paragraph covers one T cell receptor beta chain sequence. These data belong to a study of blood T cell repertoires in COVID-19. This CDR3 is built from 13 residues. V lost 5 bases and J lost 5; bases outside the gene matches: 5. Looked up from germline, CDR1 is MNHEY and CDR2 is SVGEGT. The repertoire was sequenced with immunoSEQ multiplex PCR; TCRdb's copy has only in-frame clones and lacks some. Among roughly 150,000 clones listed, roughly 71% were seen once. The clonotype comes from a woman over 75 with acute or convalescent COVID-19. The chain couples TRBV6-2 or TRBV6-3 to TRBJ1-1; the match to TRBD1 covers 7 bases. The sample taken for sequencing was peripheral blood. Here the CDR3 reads CASSGQAATEAFF. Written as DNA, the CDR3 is TGTGCCAGCAGTGGACAGGCTGCAACTGAAGCTTTCTTT.